Listed here are 20 T cell receptor beta chains from one sample, sequenced in a study of OX40 agonist ivuxolimab in advanced cancers. Receptor libraries were prepared by the immunoSEQ multiplex PCR assay. TCRdb took over this immuneACCESS table, retaining in-frame rearrangements with V and J assigned. Such tables are incomplete; in checked studies, under half of the missing clones stem from an unresolved V gene, and the remainder is unexplained. For this sample there are approximately 60,000 clones; more than 70% appear just once. The biggest ten clones account for around 5.2% of the sample. Here the sequenced sample was CD4+ or CD8+ T cells sorted from blood, taken in a trial of the OX40 agonist ivuxolimab. The origin of the receptors is an adult with an advanced solid tumor such as melanoma, head and neck, liver or kidney cancer.

V is TRBV29-1 and J is TRBJ1-1; D is unclear. Trimming stripped 6 bases from V and 1 base from J, with 12 bases between. Germline V gene data show CDR1 as SQVTM and CDR2 as ANQGSEA. CDR3 length: 13 amino acids. This CDR3 reads CSVGVGSNTEAFF. The CDR3 nucleotides are TGCAGCGTCGGGGTGGGTTCGAACACTGAAGCTTTCTTT.

The rearrangement links TRBV5-1 to TRBJ2-5; tentative D call: TRBD2 (7 bases). V gave up 4 bases and J gave up 5 bases, with 18 bases separating them. Germline V gene sequence: CDR1 SGHRS, CDR2 YFSETQ. CDR3 length: 15 amino acids. CDR3 in DNA: TGCGCCAGCAGCAAACTAGCGTCTAGGGGGGAGACCCAGTACTTC. It specifies CASSKLASRGETQYF.

The genes are TRBV10-3 and TRBJ2-3; 11 nucleotides line up with TRBD1. The CDR3 length is 17 residues. Unmatched junction bases numbered 7, after V lost 4 bases and J lost 1 base. Per the germline V gene, CDR1 is ENHRY and CDR2 is SYGVKD. The CDR3 here is CAISARDRGKGTDTQYF. CDR3 in DNA: TGTGCCATCAGTGCCCGGGACAGGGGGAAGGGCACAGATACGCAGTATTTT.

In this sample, this clone turned up once. The chain is built from TRBV5-1 and TRBJ2-7; D is undetermined. The CDR3 is 12 amino acids. V was trimmed by 1 base and J by 5 bases, leaving 7 bases between them. Germline V gene data show CDR1 as SGHRS and CDR2 as YFSETQ. CDR3 protein: CASSLIRDEQYF. The CDR3 coding sequence is TGCGCCAGCAGCTTGATCCGAGACGAGCAGTACTTC.

The chain is built from TRBV5-4 and TRBJ2-2, with D uncertain. From germline, CDR1 is SGHNT and CDR2 YYREEE (reference sequence). The CDR3 is made up of 15 amino acids. V was clipped by 1 base and J by 5 bases, with 12 bases between them. This chain's CDR3 is CASSLKSGATGELFF. The CDR3 bases are TGTGCCAGCAGCTTGAAGTCGGGCGCGACCGGGGAGCTGTTTTTT. Full variable domain (outside the CDR3, taken from reference TRBV5-4 and TRBJ2-2): ETGVTQSPTHLIKTRGQQVTLRCSSQSGHNTVSWYQQALGQGPQFIFQYYREEENGRGNFPPRFSGLQFPNYSSELNVNALELDDSALYLCASSLKSGATGELFFGEGSRLTVL.

This clone was picked up one time. The chain uses TRBV14 and TRBJ2-1; D uncertain. Germline V gene lookup returns CDR1 SGHDN and CDR2 FVKESK. The CDR3 contains 16 residues. The ends were cut back, 0 bases at V and 1 base at J, with 10 bases in the middle. The CDR3 DNA sequence: TGTGCCAGCAGCCAAGAATGGGGTGGTTCCTACAATGAGCAGTTCTTC. Encoded protein: CASSQEWGGSYNEQFF.

The chain uses TRBV25-1 and TRBJ1-1; D is unclear. Germline CDR1 reads MGHDK; CDR2 reads SYGVNS. CDR3 size: 11 residues. Deletions cut 8 bases from V and 5 bases from J, with 9 bases between. CDR3 in amino acids: CASGWSTEAFF. The CDR3 coding sequence is TGTGCCAGCGGTTGGAGTACTGAAGCTTTCTTT.

Remarks on this clone: Other DNA sequences of this sample code for an identical CDR3. V and J are TRBV7-8 and TRBJ2-7; D not resolved. The CDR3 loop spans 13 amino acids. Germline V gene lookup returns CDR1 SGHVS and CDR2 FQNEAQ. Trimming stripped 5 bases from V and 0 bases from J, with 8 bases between. The CDR3 sequence is CASSPRASYEQYF. The CDR3 DNA is TGTGCCAGCAGCCCACGGGCCTCCTACGAGCAGTACTTC.

In regard to this clone: One end of the junction varies from germline; a read error may be responsible. The genes are TRBV7-7 and TRBJ1-2, with D maybe TRBD1 (5 bases). The CDR3 runs to 17 residues. Germline V gene sequence: CDR1 SSHAT, CDR2 FNYEAQ (reference sequence). CDR3 sequence reads: CASSFRPGRNLNYGYTF. For the CDR3, the DNA is TGTGCTAGCAGCTTTAGGCCAGGGCGCAACCTAAACTATGGCTACACCTTC.

This clone turned up a few times. J is TRBJ2-6 and V is TRBV15; D might be TRBD1 (6 bases). Germline V gene lookup returns CDR1 LNHNV and CDR2 YYDKDF (reference sequence). V lost 8 bases to trimming and J lost 2 bases, with 13 bases between them. This CDR3 contains 15 residues. The DNA for the CDR3 is TGTGCCACCCGCGAACAGGGAGCTGGGGCCAACGTCCTGACTTTC. This sequence encodes CATREQGAGANVLTF.

This chain uses TRBV4-2 with TRBJ2-1, with 12 bases aligning to TRBD2. CDR1 is LGHNA, CDR2 YNFKEQ, per germline. The V gene end was trimmed by 1 base and the J gene end by 10 bases; junction bases not matched to a gene: 11. This CDR3 contains 17 residues. The CDR3 DNA is TGTGCCAGCAGCCAAGTGCAGGCTAGCGGGGGGGCGGGGGAGCAGTTCTTC. Residues: CASSQVQASGGAGEQFF.

This clone was seen only once. The V gene is TRBV30, the J gene TRBJ2-7; 7 nucleotides match TRBD2. With 2 bases clipped from V and 2 bases from J, the junction kept 12 bases outside the gene matches. The CDR3 contains 16 residues. Germline CDR1 GTSNPN, CDR2 SVGIG (reference sequence). The CDR3 bases are TGTGCCTGGAGTTTCGCTTCCGGGACTATGACCTACGAGCAGTACTTC. Encoded protein: CAWSFASGTMTYEQYF.

The chain is built from TRBV29-1 and TRBJ2-3, with D uncertain. The CDR3 consists of 12 residues. Per germline, CDR1 SQVTM and CDR2 ANQGSEA. V lost 2 bases to trimming and J lost 2 bases, with 5 bases between them. The CDR3 sequence: CSVELVTDTQYF. CDR3 nucleotides: TGCAGCGTTGAACTAGTCACAGATACGCAGTATTTT.

The chain joins TRBV7-6 to TRBJ2-7, with TRBD1 identical over 7 bases. Germline-derived CDR1 and CDR2 are SGHVS and FNYEAQ. The V and J ends lost 5 bases and 0 bases, in that order; junction bases with no gene match: 4. The CDR3 totals 14 residues. As DNA, the CDR3 is TGTGCCAGCAGCAAGACAGGGATCTCCTACGAGCAGTACTTC. This encodes CASSKTGISYEQYF.

The chain recombines TRBV9 with TRBJ2-7, with 7 bases lining up with TRBD1. V gave up 3 bases and J gave up 3 bases; unmatched junction bases: 12. The CDR3 runs to 16 residues. Germline loops: CDR1 SGDLS, CDR2 YYNGEE. CDR3 nucleotide sequence: TGTGCCAGCAGCGCCACGCCTGGGACAGCCATCTACGAGCAGTACTTC. It codes for CASSATPGTAIYEQYF.

This clone was found once. V gene TRBV14 combines with J gene TRBJ2-7; maybe TRBD2 (6 bases). The CDR3 is 15 residues long. The V end was cut by 4 bases, the J end by 1 base, with 14 bases between. CDR1 is SGHDN and CDR2 is FVKESK in the germline V gene. The CDR3 loop is CASSPLLALSYEQYF. CDR3 sequence (DNA): TGTGCCAGCAGCCCCCTCCTAGCGCTATCCTACGAGCAGTACTTC.

The gene calls are TRBV10-1 and TRBJ1-3; 9 bases fit TRBD1. The CDR3 contains 15 residues. Germline V lookup: CDR1 WNHNN, CDR2 SYGVQD (reference sequence). Losses at the gene ends were 4 bases for V and 2 bases for J; bases not matched to a gene: 3. CDR3 sequence: CASSADRGAGNTIYF. CDR3 nucleotide sequence: TGCGCCAGCAGTGCGGACAGGGGAGCTGGAAACACCATATATTTT.

The chain uses TRBV5-4 and TRBJ1-4; 8 positions match TRBD1. This CDR3 is built from 16 residues. CDR1 is SGHNT, CDR2 YYREEE, per germline (reference sequence). After removal of 4 bases from V and 3 bases from J, the junction contained 8 bases not matched to a gene. The CDR3 here is CASSHYQGASNEKLFF. CDR3 sequence (DNA): TGTGCCAGCAGCCACTATCAGGGGGCCTCTAATGAAAAACTGTTTTTT.

CDR3 nucleotide sequence: TGTGCCAGCAGTCCCCGACTAGCGGAGTACGAGCAGTACTTC. Translation gives CASSPRLAEYEQYF. The chain carries TRBV6-1 and TRBJ2-7, with 9 bases matching TRBD2. The CDR3 runs 14 residues. Trimming cost V 5 bases and J 4 bases; bases outside gene matches: 6. Germline V gene lookup returns CDR1 MNHNS and CDR2 SASEGT.

V is TRBV29-1 and J is TRBJ2-1, with D possibly called TRBD1 or TRBD2 (5 bases each). Germline V gene data show CDR1 as SQVTM and CDR2 as ANQGSEA. The germline V and J ends were trimmed by 4 bases and 4 bases, with 8 bases remaining between them. The CDR3 sequence is 12 residues long. CDR3 in DNA: TGCAGCGTTGGAGAGGGGTACAATGAGCAGTTCTTC. Its protein product is CSVGEGYNEQFF.